Shown below are 19 T cell receptor beta chains from a single sample sequenced in a study of CD8 T cells in ankylosing spondylitis. Findings and limits, study-wide: A TCR beta motif of 7 to 9 highly homologous variants seemed to mark ankylosing spondylitis blood.

TCRdb recomputed calls from the 5' RACE reads with MiXCR, one row per CDR3 protein. Here the sample spans about 800,000 distinct CDR3 sequences, 10% to 15% being singletons. These receptors are not linked to any known antigen. Specimen: blood, either unsorted or a sorted T cell fraction (not recorded which). The receptors originated from a male donor with ankylosing spondylitis.

This clonotype was observed a few times. The chain has TRBV20-1 and TRBJ2-1, with a tentative D call TRBD2 (6 bases). Germline CDR1 and CDR2: DFQATT and SNEGSKA (reference sequence). This CDR3 is 16 amino acids long. The germline V and J ends were trimmed by 6 bases and 0 bases, with 18 bases remaining between them. CDR3 region: CSARTPASASYNEQFF. The CDR3 DNA reads TGCAGTGCACGGACCCCAGCTAGCGCCTCCTACAATGAGCAGTTCTTC.

The rearrangement joins TRBV20-1 to TRBJ2-1, with 7 nucleotides matching TRBD2. V gave up 0 bases and J gave up 5 bases; unmatched junction bases: 10. CDR3 length: 16 residues. Germline V gene data show CDR1 as DFQATT and CDR2 as SNEGSKA (reference sequence). This CDR3 is CSARDLRTSKDNEQFF. The CDR3 DNA reads TGCAGTGCTAGAGATCTTAGGACTAGTAAGGACAATGAGCAGTTCTTC.

Ten or more counts support this clonotype. J is TRBJ1-1 and V is TRBV10-3, with D possibly matching TRBD1 (6 bases). The CDR3 has 14 amino acids. Per the germline V gene, CDR1 is ENHRY and CDR2 is SYGVKD. V gave up 2 bases and J gave up 5 bases, with 12 bases separating them. For the CDR3, the DNA is TGTGCCATCAGTGAGACGGGGGCCGGGACTGAAGCTTTCTTT. Translated: CAISETGAGTEAFF.

This clonotype was recorded a few times. The J gene is TRBJ1-2, the V gene TRBV9; D is uncertain. The V end lost 0 bases, the J end lost 3 bases, and 12 bases lay between the germline ends. From germline, CDR1 is SGDLS and CDR2 YYNGEE. There are 15 residues in the CDR3. The CDR3 loop is CASSVERYSDYGYTF. The CDR3 bases are TGTGCCAGCAGCGTAGAAAGGTACTCCGACTATGGCTACACCTTC.

This clonotype was observed a few times. The chain is built from TRBV7-2 and TRBJ1-1; no reliable D call. Germline V CDR1 and CDR2: SGHTA, FQGNSA. This CDR3 is 14 amino acids long. With 5 bases removed from V and 0 bases from J, the gap between germline ends came to 10 bases. The CDR3 DNA is TGTGCCAGCAGCCAGGCCGGCGTGAACACTGAAGCTTTCTTT. Translating gives CASSQAGVNTEAFF.

The chain joins TRBV4-3 to TRBJ2-5; TRBD2 agrees at 7 bases. Germline V gives CDR1 LGHNA, CDR2 YSLEER. This CDR3 has 15 amino acids. The ends lost 1 base at V and 4 bases at J; junction bases unmatched: 6. CDR3 DNA sequence: TGCGCCAGCAGCCAAGGGATAGGGAGGGGAGAGACCCAGTACTTC. The encoded protein is CASSQGIGRGETQYF.

This clonotype has a count of ten or more. V usage is TRBV20-1 and J usage is TRBJ2-1; no firm D call. Germline V gene lookup returns CDR1 DFQATT and CDR2 SNEGSKA (reference sequence). V lost 1 base and J lost 0, with 10 bases in between. The CDR3 has 15 residues. CDR3 DNA: TGCAGTGCTAGAGTCCTATCCAGCTCCTACAATGAGCAGTTCTTC. Translating it yields CSARVLSSSYNEQFF.

This clonotype came up a few times. This sequence joins TRBV11-2 and TRBJ2-2; perhaps D is TRBD1 or TRBD2 (6 bases each). Germline assignment: CDR1 SGHAT and CDR2 FQNNGV. The CDR3 contains 18 residues. V gave up 4 bases and J gave up 6 bases, with 24 bases separating them. The CDR3 DNA sequence: TGTGCCAGCAGCTCGGACTACGGGACACCCTTACAGCCCGGGGAGCTGTTTTTT. Amino acids: CASSSDYGTPLQPGELFF.

This clonotype was detected a few times. This chain links TRBV6-6 with TRBJ2-1; possible D gene TRBD2, 6 bases. This CDR3 is built from 11 residues. V shed 6 bases and J shed 10 bases, with 10 bases lying between them. In germline, CDR1 is MNHNY, CDR2 SVGAGI (reference sequence). CDR3 residues: CASRLAREQFF. The CDR3, as DNA: TGTGCCAGCAGACTAGCAAGAGAGCAGTTCTTC.

Notes on this clonotype: Since a much larger clone is just one base distant, this may be a read error. The chain has TRBV5-6 and TRBJ1-2; a weak D match, TRBD1 (6 bases). Germline-derived CDR1 and CDR2 are SGHDT and YYEEEE. Trimming removed 3 bases at V and 8 bases at J, with 23 bases between. The CDR3 runs 16 residues. CDR3 in DNA: TGTGCCAGCAGCTCGGTACAGGGTGCCCTTCTCAGGGGCTACACCTTC. This sequence encodes CASSSVQGALLRGYTF.

This chain connects TRBV7-2 to TRBJ2-3, with 9 bases lining up with TRBD2. Germline assignment: CDR1 SGHTA and CDR2 FQGNSA. The CDR3 consists of 14 residues. With 0 bases clipped from V and 10 bases from J, the junction kept 5 bases outside the gene matches. The CDR3 loop reads CASSLAAGGPAQYF. The DNA for the CDR3 is TGTGCCAGCAGCTTAGCGGCGGGAGGGCCTGCGCAGTATTTT.

There are a few counts of this clonotype. The rearrangement joins TRBV10-3 to TRBJ1-1, with 9 bases identical to TRBD1. CDR1 is ENHRY, CDR2 SYGVKD, per germline. The CDR3 runs to 14 residues. V lost 2 bases, J lost 9 bases, and 7 bases stayed unmatched. The DNA of the CDR3 is TGTGCCATCAGTGAGCCCACAGGGGGCCCTAAAGCTTTCTTT. It specifies CAISEPTGGPKAFF.

This clonotype has a handful of counts. The chain joins TRBV6-2 or TRBV6-3 to TRBJ2-2; no definite D call. Trimming cost V 8 bases and J 3 bases, with 10 bases left between them. The length of the CDR3 is 13 residues. Per the germline V gene, CDR1 is MNHEY and CDR2 is SVGEGT. CDR3 sequence: CASALLYTGELFF. CDR3 in DNA: TGTGCCAGCGCACTGTTATACACCGGGGAGCTGTTTTTT.

The chain is built from TRBV20-1 and TRBJ2-7; tentatively, D is TRBD2 (6 bases). The CDR3 sequence is 14 residues long. Germline CDR1 DFQATT, CDR2 SNEGSKA (reference sequence). V dropped 1 base and J dropped 3 bases, with 13 bases sitting between them. The CDR3 protein is CSARGDGTGYEQYF. Here the CDR3 DNA reads TGCAGTGCTAGAGGGGATGGGACTGGCTACGAGCAGTACTTC.

The chain combines TRBV11-2 with TRBJ2-1; D is tentatively TRBD1 or TRBD2 (6 bases each). Trimming cost V 1 base and J 7 bases, with 17 bases left between them. The CDR3 loop spans 16 amino acids. Germline loops: CDR1 SGHAT, CDR2 FQNNGV. The CDR3 DNA reads as TGTGCCAGCAGCTTAGTTCGGGGGCGAAAGAAAAATGAGCAGTTCTTC. It translates to CASSLVRGRKKNEQFF.

J is TRBJ2-3 and V is TRBV5-1; D unclear. The V end lost 8 bases, the J end lost 4 bases, and 17 bases lay between the germline ends. The CDR3 consists of 14 residues. Germline V CDR1 and CDR2: SGHRS, YFSETQ. This CDR3 reads CASGEGLPADTQYF. CDR3 in DNA: TGCGCCAGTGGAGAAGGGCTCCCCGCAGATACGCAGTATTTT.

The chain is built from TRBV20-1 and TRBJ2-1, with TRBD1 matching 7 bases. The length of the CDR3 is 14 residues. Germline V gene lookup returns CDR1 DFQATT and CDR2 SNEGSKA (reference sequence). V lost 6 bases, J lost 7 bases, and 12 bases stayed unmatched. The CDR3 protein is CSAEQGININEQFF. The CDR3 DNA is TGCAGTGCCGAACAGGGGATAAATATTAATGAGCAGTTCTTC.

In this sample, this clonotype turned up a few times. The chain joins TRBV12-5 to TRBJ2-3; the D gene is possibly TRBD1 (5 bases). Trimming took off 5 bases at V and 3 bases at J, with 9 bases between the two ends. CDR3 size: 13 residues. Germline-derived CDR1 and CDR2 are LGHNT and FRNRAP. CDR3 nucleotide sequence: TGTGCTAGTGGTCCAGGGTATACAGATACGCAGTATTTT. As protein: CASGPGYTDTQYF.

This clonotype came up many times. This chain uses TRBV7-9 with TRBJ1-4; weak D call: TRBD1 (5 bases). The CDR3 is 16 residues long. Germline V gene data show CDR1 as SEHNR and CDR2 as FQNEAQ (reference sequence). V was trimmed by 5 bases and J by 6 bases, leaving 19 bases between them. CDR3 sequence reads: CASSLYLGTIDEKLFF. The CDR3 DNA follows: TGTGCCAGCAGCCTTTACCTGGGGACGATCGATGAAAAACTGTTTTTT.